The rows below give T cell receptor beta chains drawn from one sample of a study of blood T cell repertoires in COVID-19. Assay: immunoSEQ multiplex PCR; the TCRdb copy retains only in-frame clones and omits some. Among some 130,000 clones listed, 84% were seen once. Specimen: peripheral blood. The receptors here all came from a human donor in a cohort sampled during active COVID-19. CDR3s include the opening cysteine and the closing phenylalanine or tryptophan. A D gene is named only where the DNA matches it firmly. Expanded clones get a size class; other rows say once, few or many, or leave the size out.

>TRBD1|TRBJ2-1|NA|TRBV6-6
CASSYKPGQGSNEQFF
TGTGCCAGCAGTTACAAACCCGGACAGGGTAGTAATGAGCAGTTCTTC
>TRBD1|TRBJ1-1|once|TRBV15
CATSRDRTGGKYTEAFF
TGTGCCACCAGCAGAGATAGGACAGGGGGGAAGTACACTGAAGCTTTCTTT
>TRBD1|TRBJ1-3|NA|TRBV5-8
CASSSNVGTGLRNTIYF
TGTGCCAGCAGCTCAAACGTCGGGACAGGGTTGAGAAACACCATATATTTT
>NA|TRBJ2-1|NA|TRBV10-3
CAISEIAGPYNEQFF
TGTGCCATCAGTGAGATTGCGGGTCCCTACAATGAGCAGTTCTTC
>NA|TRBJ1-2|NA|TRBV12-3/TRBV12-4
CASRSGGAYGYTF
TGTGCCAGCAGATCGGGGGGAGCCTATGGCTACACCTTC
>NA|TRBJ1-6|NA|TRBV20-1
CSASDTLVSPLHF
TGCAGTGCTAGTGACACTCTAGTTTCACCCCTCCACTTT
>NA|TRBJ1-1|NA|TRBV10-2
CASSEGRGTEAFF
TGCGCCAGCAGTGAAGGCAGGGGCACTGAAGCTTTCTTT
>NA|TRBJ1-4|NA|TRBV7-2
CASSHDNDATNEKLFF
TGTGCCAGCAGCCACGACAATGATGCAACTAATGAAAAACTGTTTTTT
>TRBD1|TRBJ1-1|NA|TRBV10-3
CAISEPGQGEAFF
TGTGCCATCAGTGAACCAGGACAGGGCGAAGCTTTCTTT
>TRBD2|TRBJ2-1|NA|TRBV5-1
CASSLRLAGGHINEQFF
TGCGCCAGCAGCTTGAGACTAGCGGGGGGGCATATAAATGAGCAGTTCTTC
>NA|TRBJ1-1|NA|TRBV9
CASSVAPGNTEAFF
TGTGCCAGCAGCGTAGCTCCAGGGAACACTGAAGCTTTCTTT
>TRBD1|TRBJ1-3|NA|TRBV7-9
CASSRRDRGTTIYF
TGTGCCAGCAGCCGGCGGGACAGGGGTACCACCATATATTTT
>NA|TRBJ2-4|few|TRBV2
CASSVTGRGAKNIQYF
TGTGCCAGCAGTGTAACGGGAAGGGGGGCCAAAAACATTCAGTACTTC
>NA|TRBJ1-2|once|TRBV30
CAWRTREVDYGYTF
TGTGCCTGGAGAACCAGGGAGGTGGACTATGGCTACACCTTC
>TRBD1|TRBJ2-7|once|TRBV19
CASSSRTGWEQYF
TGTGCCAGTAGTTCCAGGACAGGGTGGGAGCAGTACTTC
>NA|TRBJ2-1|few|TRBV5-1
CASTRMGLATDEQFF
TGCGCCAGCACCCGGATGGGGTTAGCGACGGATGAGCAGTTCTTC
>NA|TRBJ1-5|few|TRBV27
CASSLTPNNQPQHF
TGTGCCAGCAGTTTGACACCGAACAATCAGCCCCAGCATTTT
>NA|TRBJ1-4|NA|TRBV5-6
CASSPSDRSPTTNEKLFF
TGTGCCAGCAGCCCGTCGGACAGATCGCCGACAACTAATGAAAAACTGTTTTTT
>TRBD2|TRBJ2-3|NA|TRBV19
CASSIGSSGLTDTQYF
TGTGCCAGTAGTATAGGCTCTAGCGGCCTGACAGATACGCAGTATTTT
>TRBD2|TRBJ2-2|NA|TRBV7-2
CASSFGGASGGTHSGELFF
TGTGCCAGCAGCTTCGGAGGAGCGAGCGGGGGCACCCATTCCGGGGAGCTGTTTTTT
>NA|TRBJ2-3|NA|TRBV21-1
CASSRGDTQYF
TGTGCCAGCAGCAGAGGGGATACGCAGTATTTT
>NA|TRBJ2-7|once|TRBV30
CAWRERGASYEQYF
TGTGCCTGGAGGGAACGGGGGGCCAGCTACGAGCAGTACTTC
>TRBD1|TRBJ2-5|NA|TRBV6-5
CASSYSGQIPETQYF
TGTGCCAGCAGTTACTCGGGACAGATCCCAGAGACCCAGTACTTC
>TRBD1|TRBJ1-1|NA|TRBV30
CAWSFQTGVTFF
TGTGCCTGGAGTTTCCAGACAGGGGTAACTTTCTTT
>TRBD1|TRBJ1-1|NA|TRBV7-3
CASSLGATGSTEAFF
TGTGCCAGCAGCCTAGGAGCGACAGGGAGCACTGAAGCTTTCTTT
>NA|TRBJ2-1|NA|TRBV19
CASSLRGAYNEQFF
TGTGCCAGTAGTCTCAGGGGGGCCTACAATGAGCAGTTCTTC
>TRBD2|TRBJ2-7|NA|TRBV11-2
CASSLAASGATYSYEQYF
TGTGCCAGCAGCTTAGCCGCTAGCGGGGCGACGTACTCCTACGAGCAGTACTTC
>TRBD1|TRBJ2-1|NA|TRBV25-1
CASSRRGQGGGEQFF
TGTGCCAGCAGCCGCAGGGGACAGGGTGGCGGTGAGCAGTTCTTC
>NA|TRBJ1-2|NA|TRBV7-2
CASSLAGQGGYGYTF
TGTGCCAGCAGCTTAGCTGGGCAGGGTGGCTATGGCTACACCTTC
>NA|TRBJ2-2|NA|TRBV18
CASSLKTNTGELFF
TGTGCCAGCTCACTTAAAACGAACACCGGGGAGCTGTTTTTT
>NA|TRBJ2-7|NA|TRBV11-2
CASSLVSTEQYF
TGTGCCAGCAGCTTAGTTTCTACGGAGCAGTACTTC
>NA|TRBJ1-5|NA|TRBV6-5
CASSYDRYNQPQHF
TGTGCCAGCAGTTACGACAGGTATAATCAGCCCCAGCATTTT
>TRBD1|TRBJ2-1|NA|TRBV18
CASSPQGAWEQFF
TGTGCCAGCTCACCACAGGGGGCTTGGGAGCAGTTCTTC
>TRBD1|TRBJ2-7|once|TRBV10-3
CAIKDRAFYEQYF
TGTGCCATCAAAGACAGGGCTTTCTACGAGCAGTACTTC
>TRBD1|TRBJ1-2|NA|TRBV18
CASSPMTGLPDGYTF
TGTGCCAGCTCACCGATGACAGGGCTCCCGGATGGCTACACCTTC
>TRBD2|TRBJ2-1|NA|TRBV3-1/TRBV3-2
CASSQVVAGYNEQFF
TGTGCCAGCAGCCAAGTCGTAGCGGGCTACAATGAGCAGTTCTTC
>NA|TRBJ1-1|NA|TRBV19
CASSVSLGQTNTEAFF
TGTGCCAGTAGTGTTTCCCTCGGACAGACGAACACTGAAGCTTTCTTT
>NA|TRBJ2-1|once|TRBV7-9
CASSITGLTNEQFF
TGTGCCAGCAGCATAACAGGACTAACCAATGAGCAGTTCTTC
>NA|TRBJ2-2|NA|TRBV5-6
CASSLEQGTGELFF
TGTGCCAGCAGCTTGGAGCAGGGCACCGGGGAGCTGTTTTTT
>NA|TRBJ2-5|NA|TRBV11-2
CASSLRETQYF
TGTGCCAGCAGCTTGAGGGAGACCCAGTACTTC
>NA|TRBJ1-5|NA|TRBV3-1/TRBV3-2
CASSQGPGTAIF
TGTGCCAGCAGCCAAGGGCCGGGTACGGCTATTTTT
>NA|TRBJ2-1|few|TRBV9
CASSAGDRASNEQFF
TGTGCCAGCAGCGCGGGAGATCGGGCCTCTAATGAGCAGTTCTTC
>NA|TRBJ2-7|NA|TRBV15
CATSSIPRTYEQYF
TGTGCCACCAGCAGCATCCCGCGGACCTACGAGCAGTACTTC